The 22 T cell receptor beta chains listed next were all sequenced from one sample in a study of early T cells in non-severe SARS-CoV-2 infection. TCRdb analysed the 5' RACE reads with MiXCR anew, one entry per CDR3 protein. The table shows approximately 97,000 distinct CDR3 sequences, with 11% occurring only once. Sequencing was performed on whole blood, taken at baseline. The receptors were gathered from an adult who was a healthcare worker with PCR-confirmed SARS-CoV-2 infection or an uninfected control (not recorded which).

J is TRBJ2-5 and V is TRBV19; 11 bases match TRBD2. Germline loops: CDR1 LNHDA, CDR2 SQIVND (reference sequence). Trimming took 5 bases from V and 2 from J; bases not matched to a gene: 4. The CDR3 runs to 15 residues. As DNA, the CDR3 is TGTGCCAGTAGTTCAAGACTAGCGGGACAAGAGACCCAGTACTTC. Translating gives CASSSRLAGQETQYF.

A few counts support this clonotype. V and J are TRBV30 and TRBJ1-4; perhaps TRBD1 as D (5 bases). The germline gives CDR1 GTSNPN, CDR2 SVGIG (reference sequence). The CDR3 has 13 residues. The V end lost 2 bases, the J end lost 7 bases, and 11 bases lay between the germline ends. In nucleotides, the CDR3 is TGTGCCTGGAGTAACGGGGCGAGTGAAAAACTGTTTTTT. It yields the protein CAWSNGASEKLFF.

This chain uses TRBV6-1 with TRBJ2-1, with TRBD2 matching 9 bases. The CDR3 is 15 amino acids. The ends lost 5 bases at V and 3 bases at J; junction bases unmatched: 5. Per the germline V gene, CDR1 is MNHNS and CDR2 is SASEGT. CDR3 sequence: CASSTGTSIYNEQFF. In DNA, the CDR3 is TGTGCCAGCAGTACCGGGACTAGCATCTACAATGAGCAGTTCTTC.

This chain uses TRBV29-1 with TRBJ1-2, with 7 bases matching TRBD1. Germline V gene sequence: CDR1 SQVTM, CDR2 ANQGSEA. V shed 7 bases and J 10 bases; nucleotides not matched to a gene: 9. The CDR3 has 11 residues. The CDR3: CSGGTAGAYTF. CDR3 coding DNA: TGCAGCGGAGGGACAGCGGGGGCCTACACCTTC.

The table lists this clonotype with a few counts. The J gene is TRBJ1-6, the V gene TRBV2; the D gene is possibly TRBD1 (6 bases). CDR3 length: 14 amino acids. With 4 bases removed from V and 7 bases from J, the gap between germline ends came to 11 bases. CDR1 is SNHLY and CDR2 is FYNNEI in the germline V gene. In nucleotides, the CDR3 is TGTGCCAGCAGTGTCCGGGACATCAATTCACCCCTCCACTTT. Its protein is CASSVRDINSPLHF.

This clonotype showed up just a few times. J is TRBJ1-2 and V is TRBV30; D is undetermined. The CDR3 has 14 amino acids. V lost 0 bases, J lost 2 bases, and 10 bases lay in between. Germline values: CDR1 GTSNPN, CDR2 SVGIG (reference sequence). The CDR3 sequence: CAWSVLSPNYGYTF. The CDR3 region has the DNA TGTGCCTGGAGTGTACTGTCACCGAACTATGGCTACACCTTC. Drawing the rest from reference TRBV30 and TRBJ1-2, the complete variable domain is SQTIHQWPATLVQPVGSPLSLECTVEGTSNPNLYWYRQAAGRGLQLLFYSVGIGQISSEVPQNLSASRPQDRQFILSSKKLLLSDSGFYLCAWSVLSPNYGYTFGSGTRLTVV.

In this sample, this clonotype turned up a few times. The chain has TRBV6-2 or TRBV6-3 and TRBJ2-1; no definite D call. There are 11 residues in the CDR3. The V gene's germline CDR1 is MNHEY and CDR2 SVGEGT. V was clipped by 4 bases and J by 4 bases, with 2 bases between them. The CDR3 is CASSWYNEQFF. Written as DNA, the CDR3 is TGTGCCAGCAGTTGGTACAATGAGCAGTTCTTC.

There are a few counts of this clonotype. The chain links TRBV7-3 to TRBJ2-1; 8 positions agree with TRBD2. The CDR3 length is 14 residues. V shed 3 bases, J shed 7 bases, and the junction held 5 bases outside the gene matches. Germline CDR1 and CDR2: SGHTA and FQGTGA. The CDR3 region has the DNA TGTGCCAGCAGCTTGGGGACTAGAAATAATGAGCAGTTCTTC. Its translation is CASSLGTRNNEQFF.

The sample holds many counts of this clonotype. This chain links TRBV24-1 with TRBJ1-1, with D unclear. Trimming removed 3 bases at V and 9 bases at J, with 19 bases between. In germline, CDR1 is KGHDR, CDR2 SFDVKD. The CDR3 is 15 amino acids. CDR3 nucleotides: TGTGCCACCAGTGATACTGGCACAGATCCTCGAAAAGCTTTCTTT. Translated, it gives CATSDTGTDPRKAFF.

The CDR3 sequence is CASSYVRGAGTYYNEQFF. Written as DNA, the CDR3 is TGTGCCAGCAGTTACGTAAGAGGGGCGGGGACCTACTACAATGAGCAGTTCTTC. V is TRBV6-2 or TRBV6-3 and J is TRBJ2-1; D perhaps matches TRBD2 (6 bases). The CDR3 consists of 18 residues. The germline V gene encodes CDR1 MNHEY and CDR2 SVGEGT. Trimming took 2 bases from V and 3 from J, leaving 20 bases between them.

The CDR3 loop is CASSYLAGDTGELFF. The CDR3 DNA follows: TGTGCCAGCAGTTATTTAGCGGGCGACACCGGGGAGCTGTTTTTT. This sequence joins TRBV6-2 or TRBV6-3 and TRBJ2-2; TRBD2 matches at 7 bases. Per the germline V gene, CDR1 is MNHEY and CDR2 is SVGEGT. The CDR3 has 15 residues. Germline trimming cut 3 bases from V and 3 bases from J; bases unmatched to any gene: 4.

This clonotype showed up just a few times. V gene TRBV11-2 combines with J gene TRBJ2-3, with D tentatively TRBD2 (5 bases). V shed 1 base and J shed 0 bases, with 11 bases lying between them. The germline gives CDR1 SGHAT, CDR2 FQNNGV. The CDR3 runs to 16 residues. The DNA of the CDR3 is TGTGCCAGCAGCTTAGTCGGCGGGTCTAGCACAGATACGCAGTATTTT. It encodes CASSLVGGSSTDTQYF. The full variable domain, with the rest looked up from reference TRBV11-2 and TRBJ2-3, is EAGVAQSPRYKIIEKRQSVAFWCNPISGHATLYWYQQILGQGPKLLIQFQNNGVVDDSQLPKDRFSAERLKGVDSTLKIQPAKLEDSAVYLCASSLVGGSSTDTQYFGPGTRLTVL.

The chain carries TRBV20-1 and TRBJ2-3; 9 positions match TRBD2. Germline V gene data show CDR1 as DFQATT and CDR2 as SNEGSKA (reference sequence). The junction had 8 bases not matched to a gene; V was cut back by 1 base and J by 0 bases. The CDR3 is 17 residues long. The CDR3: CSARGPTSGRSTDTQYF. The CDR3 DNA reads TGCAGTGCTAGAGGTCCAACTAGCGGGCGAAGCACAGATACGCAGTATTTT.

The CDR3 is CAWSVPGAEAFF. CDR3 DNA: TGTGCCTGGAGTGTACCTGGAGCTGAAGCTTTCTTT. The J gene is TRBJ1-1, the V gene TRBV30; D gene unclear. The CDR3 is 12 residues long. Between the trimmed V and J ends, which lost 0 bases and 6 bases, there was a span of 8 bases. Germline CDR1 GTSNPN, CDR2 SVGIG (reference sequence).

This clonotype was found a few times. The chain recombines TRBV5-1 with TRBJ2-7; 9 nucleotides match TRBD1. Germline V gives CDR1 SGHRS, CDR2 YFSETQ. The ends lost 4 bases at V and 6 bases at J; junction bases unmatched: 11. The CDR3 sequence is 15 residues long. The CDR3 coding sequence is TGCGCCAGCAGCCGGAGGACAGGGGTGGGCTCCGAGCAGTACTTC. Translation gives CASSRRTGVGSEQYF. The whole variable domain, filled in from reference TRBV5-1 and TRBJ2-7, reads KAGVTQTPRYLIKTRGQQVTLSCSPISGHRSVSWYQQTPGQGLQFLFEYFSETQRNKGNFPGRFSGRQFSNSRSEMNVSTLELGDSALYLCASSRRTGVGSEQYFGPGTRLTVT.

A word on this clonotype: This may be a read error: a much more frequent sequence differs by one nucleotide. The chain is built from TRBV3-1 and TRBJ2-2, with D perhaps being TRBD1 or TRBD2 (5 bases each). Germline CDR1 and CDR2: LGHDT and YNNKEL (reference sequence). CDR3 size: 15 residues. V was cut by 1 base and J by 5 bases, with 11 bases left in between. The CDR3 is CASSQGGVGTGELFF. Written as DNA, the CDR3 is TGTGCCAGCAGCCAAGGAGGGGTCGGTACCGGGGAGCTGTTTTTT.

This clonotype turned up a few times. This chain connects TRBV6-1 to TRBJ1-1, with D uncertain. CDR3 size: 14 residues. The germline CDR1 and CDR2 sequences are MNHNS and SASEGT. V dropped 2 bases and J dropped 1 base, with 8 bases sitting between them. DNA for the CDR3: TGTGCCAGCAGTGAACTGGGGTCGAACACTGAAGCTTTCTTT. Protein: CASSELGSNTEAFF.

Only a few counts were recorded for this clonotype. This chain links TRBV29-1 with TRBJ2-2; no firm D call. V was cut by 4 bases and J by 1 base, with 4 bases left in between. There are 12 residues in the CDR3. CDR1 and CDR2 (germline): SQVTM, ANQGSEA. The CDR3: CSVGENTGELFF. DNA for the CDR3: TGCAGCGTTGGGGAGAACACCGGGGAGCTGTTTTTT.

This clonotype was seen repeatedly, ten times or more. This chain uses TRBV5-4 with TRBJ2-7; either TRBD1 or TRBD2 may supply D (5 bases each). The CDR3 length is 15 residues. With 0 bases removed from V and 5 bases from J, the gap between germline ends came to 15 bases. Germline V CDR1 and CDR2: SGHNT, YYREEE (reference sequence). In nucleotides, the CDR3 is TGTGCCAGCAGCTTGGCGGGGCAGGGTGTCCACGAGCAGTACTTC. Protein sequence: CASSLAGQGVHEQYF.

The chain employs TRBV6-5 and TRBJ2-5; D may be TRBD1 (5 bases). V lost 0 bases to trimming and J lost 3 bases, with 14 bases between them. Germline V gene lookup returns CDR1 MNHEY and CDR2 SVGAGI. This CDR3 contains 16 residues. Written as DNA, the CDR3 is TGTGCCAGCAGTTACTCGGGCGGCCCAGGGAAAGAGACCCAGTACTTC. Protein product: CASSYSGGPGKETQYF.

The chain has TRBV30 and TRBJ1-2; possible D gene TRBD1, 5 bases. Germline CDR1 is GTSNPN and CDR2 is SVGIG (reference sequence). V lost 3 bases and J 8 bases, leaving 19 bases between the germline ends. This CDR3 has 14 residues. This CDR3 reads CAWSRRGYRNGYTF. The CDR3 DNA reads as TGTGCCTGGAGCCGGAGGGGCTACAGGAACGGCTACACCTTC. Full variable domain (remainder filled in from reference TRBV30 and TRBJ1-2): SQTIHQWPATLVQPVGSPLSLECTVEGTSNPNLYWYRQAAGRGLQLLFYSVGIGQISSEVPQNLSASRPQDRQFILSSKKLLLSDSGFYLCAWSRRGYRNGYTFGSGTRLTVV.

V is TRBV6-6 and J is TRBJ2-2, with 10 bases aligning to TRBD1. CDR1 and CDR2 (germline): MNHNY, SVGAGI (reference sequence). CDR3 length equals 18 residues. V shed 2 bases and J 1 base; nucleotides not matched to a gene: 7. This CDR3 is CASSYGTGVILNTGELFF. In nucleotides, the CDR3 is TGTGCCAGCAGTTACGGGACAGGGGTCATCCTGAACACCGGGGAGCTGTTTTTT.